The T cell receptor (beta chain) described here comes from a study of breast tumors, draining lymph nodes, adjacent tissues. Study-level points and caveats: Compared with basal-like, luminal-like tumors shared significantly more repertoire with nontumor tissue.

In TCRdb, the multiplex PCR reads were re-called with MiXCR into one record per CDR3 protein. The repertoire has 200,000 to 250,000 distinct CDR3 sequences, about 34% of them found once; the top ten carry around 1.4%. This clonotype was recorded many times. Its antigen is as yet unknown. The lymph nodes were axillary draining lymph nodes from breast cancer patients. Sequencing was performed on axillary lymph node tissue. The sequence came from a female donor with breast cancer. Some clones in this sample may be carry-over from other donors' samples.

For the CDR3, the DNA is TGCAGTGCTAGAATTTTGGACAATCAGCCCCAGCATTTT. Its translation: CSARILDNQPQHF. This rearrangement joins TRBV20-1 to TRBJ1-5; no firm D call. V shed 2 bases and J shed 3 bases, with 8 bases lying between them. CDR3 length: 13 amino acids. Germline V lookup: CDR1 DFQATT, CDR2 SNEGSKA (reference sequence).